A selection of T cell receptor beta chains follows, all from one sample in a study of T cells after yellow fever vaccination. A single record per CDR3 protein comes from TCRdb applying MiXCR to the 5' RACE reads. The repertoire includes 200,000 to 300,000 distinct CDR3 sequences, about 3.7% of them detected once, and around 20% sits in the top ten. The input for sequencing was PBMCs, taken 15 days after the yellow fever booster vaccination. The receptors come from a man younger than 30 who received the YFV17D yellow fever vaccine. CDR3s include the opening cysteine and the closing phenylalanine or tryptophan. D genes are given only for firm matches. Size is stated for part of the rows, as once, few or many counts, or as a class when the clone is expanded.

CDR3 protein,CDR3 DNA,V gene,CDR3 length,D gene,J gene,clone size
CASSFYEGRNYGYTF,TGTGCCAGCAGCTTTTATGAGGGTAGGAACTATGGCTACACCTTC,TRBV5-4,15,.,TRBJ1-2,many
CASSSWTANEKLFF,TGCGCCAGCAGCTCTTGGACGGCGAATGAAAAACTGTTTTTT,TRBV5-1,14,.,TRBJ1-4,few
CSARGGREQYF,TGCAGTGCTAGAGGGGGGCGCGAGCAGTACTTC,TRBV20-1,11,.,TRBJ2-7,many
CASSDGSFGTSDNIQYF,TGCGCCAGCAGCGACGGATCGTTCGGGACTAGCGACAACATTCAGTACTTC,TRBV5-1,17,TRBD2,TRBJ2-4,many
CASSLMDGETQYF,TGTGCCAGCAGTTTGATGGATGGAGAGACCCAGTACTTC,TRBV12-3/TRBV12-4,13,.,TRBJ2-5,many
CSVDARGDTDTQYF,TGCAGCGTTGATGCAAGGGGGGACACAGATACGCAGTATTTT,TRBV29-1,14,.,TRBJ2-3,many
CASSLPNQPQHF,TGTGCCAGCAGCTTACCTAATCAGCCCCAGCATTTT,TRBV7-9,12,.,TRBJ1-5,many
CASSLRATSYEQYF,TGTGCCAGCAGCTTGCGGGCAACCTCCTACGAGCAGTACTTC,TRBV2,14,.,TRBJ2-7,.
CASSTQGGNQPQHF,TGTGCCAGTAGTACCCAGGGTGGCAATCAGCCCCAGCATTTT,TRBV19,14,.,TRBJ1-5,many
CASRSRTEAFF,TGCGCCAGCAGGTCAAGAACGGAAGCTTTCTTT,TRBV4-3,11,.,TRBJ1-1,few
CASSSTSVQTDTQYF,TGTGCCAGCAGCTCGACTAGCGTACAAACAGATACGCAGTATTTT,TRBV5-5,15,TRBD2,TRBJ2-3,many
CSVGLAAYNEQFF,TGCAGCGTGGGACTAGCGGCCTACAATGAGCAGTTCTTC,TRBV29-1,13,TRBD2,TRBJ2-1,many
CASSLGINNEQFF,TGTGCCAGCAGCTTAGGCATAAACAATGAGCAGTTCTTC,TRBV7-6,13,.,TRBJ2-1,many
CASRSYRGAYEQYF,TGTGCCAGCAGATCCTATCGGGGAGCCTACGAGCAGTACTTC,TRBV12-3/TRBV12-4,14,.,TRBJ2-7,many
CASRNYAPELFF,TGTGCCAGCAGAAATTATGCCCCGGAGCTGTTTTTT,TRBV7-3,12,.,TRBJ2-2,many
CSATGGAGYTF,TGCAGTGCAACAGGAGGGGCTGGCTACACCTTC,TRBV20-1,11,.,TRBJ1-2,many
CASSLLVGLPDEQFF,TGCGCCAGCAGCTTGTTAGTTGGCTTGCCGGATGAGCAGTTCTTC,TRBV5-1,15,.,TRBJ2-1,many
CASSFSELGPQETQYF,TGCGCCAGCAGCTTTTCCGAGCTGGGGCCTCAAGAGACCCAGTACTTC,TRBV5-1,16,.,TRBJ2-5,few
CASSRAGEADTQYF,TGTGCCAGCAGCCGAGCGGGGGAGGCAGATACGCAGTATTTT,TRBV6-2/TRBV6-3,14,TRBD2,TRBJ2-3,many
CASSPSGGGHNEQFF,TGTGCCAGCAGCCCCAGCGGGGGGGGCCACAATGAGCAGTTCTTC,TRBV13,15,TRBD2,TRBJ2-1,many
CASSQGQDVLSGNTIYF,TGTGCCAGCAGCCAAGGCCAGGACGTCCTCTCTGGAAACACCATATATTTT,TRBV4-2,17,.,TRBJ1-3,few
CASSSDRAYGYTF,TGTGCCAGCAGCTCGGACAGGGCTTATGGCTACACCTTC,TRBV5-6,13,TRBD1,TRBJ1-2,many
CSARTDSYNEQFF,TGCAGTGCTAGAACCGACAGTTACAATGAGCAGTTCTTC,TRBV20-1,13,.,TRBJ2-1,many
CASSPGVWEGGYTF,TGTGCCAGCAGCCCGGGGGTGTGGGAAGGGGGCTACACCTTC,TRBV11-2,14,.,TRBJ1-2,many
CASTYGGAAEAFF,TGTGCCAGCACCTACGGGGGGGCCGCTGAAGCTTTCTTT,TRBV5-4,13,.,TRBJ1-1,many
CSARDALYNEQFF,TGCAGTGCTAGGGACGCACTCTACAATGAGCAGTTCTTC,TRBV20-1,13,.,TRBJ2-1,many
CAIRPGLAAYQETQYF,TGTGCCATCAGGCCGGGACTAGCGGCGTACCAAGAGACCCAGTACTTC,TRBV10-3,16,TRBD2,TRBJ2-5,many
CASSPGTSGYTDTQYF,TGTGCCAGCAGCCCCGGGACTAGCGGTTACACAGATACGCAGTATTTT,TRBV7-3,16,TRBD2,TRBJ2-3,many
CASREGTGVLNYGYTF,TGTGCCAGCCGGGAGGGCACAGGCGTTTTAAACTATGGCTACACCTTC,TRBV6-5,16,.,TRBJ1-2,many
CASSGGQVQETQYF,TGTGCCAGCAGTGGAGGACAGGTTCAAGAGACCCAGTACTTC,TRBV6-5,14,TRBD1,TRBJ2-5,many
CASSQDSLAVSYNEQFF,TGCGCCAGCAGCCAAGACTCCCTAGCGGTCTCCTACAATGAGCAGTTCTTC,TRBV4-3,17,TRBD2,TRBJ2-1,many
CASSTGRPEAFF,TGTGCCAGCAGCACAGGCAGGCCTGAAGCTTTCTTT,TRBV6-2/TRBV6-3,12,.,TRBJ1-1,many
CASSLVTARSDTQYF,TGTGCCAGCAGCTTAGTGACAGCAAGATCAGATACGCAGTATTTT,TRBV7-9,15,.,TRBJ2-3,many
CSVEDQGTGALNQPQHF,TGCAGCGTTGAAGATCAAGGAACAGGGGCCCTCAATCAGCCCCAGCATTTT,TRBV29-1,17,TRBD1,TRBJ1-5,many
CASSQVDKQSGAQYF,TGTGCCAGCAGCCAGGTGGACAAACAGAGTGGGGCGCAGTATTTT,TRBV7-9,15,.,TRBJ2-3,many
CASAQLSRGTEAFF,TGTGCCTCAGCCCAACTCAGCCGGGGGACTGAAGCTTTCTTT,TRBV2,14,.,TRBJ1-1,many
CASSLGLAEQYF,TGTGCCAGCAGCTTAGGGCTAGCCGAGCAGTACTTC,TRBV7-6,12,.,TRBJ2-7,many
CATADRYTEAFF,TGTGCCACCGCTGACAGATACACTGAAGCTTTCTTT,TRBV10-3,12,.,TRBJ1-1,.